The following is a T cell receptor beta chain sequence with its context. This sample was taken from a study of blood T cell repertoires in COVID-19. Study in general: Donors in the United States, Italy and Spain gave samples during acute or convalescent COVID-19. T cells, B-cell-depleted T cells, or PBMCs provided the cDNA or gDNA that served as material.

The protocol was immunoSEQ multiplex PCR, while the TCRdb copy is restricted to in-frame clones and leaves out a portion. The repertoire holds nearly 350,000 clones, with over 70% as singletons. Input material: peripheral blood. This clonotype was sampled from a man aged 25-45 years with active or convalescent COVID-19.

The CDR3 bases are TGTGCCAGCAGCCTCAGGGTTAACACTGAAGCTTTCTTT. This codes for CASSLRVNTEAFF. This chain joins TRBV2 and TRBJ1-1; TRBD1 is a possible D gene (5 bases). CDR1 is SNHLY and CDR2 is FYNNEI in the germline V gene. CDR3 length equals 13 residues. V was cut by 6 bases and J by 2 bases, with 10 bases left in between.